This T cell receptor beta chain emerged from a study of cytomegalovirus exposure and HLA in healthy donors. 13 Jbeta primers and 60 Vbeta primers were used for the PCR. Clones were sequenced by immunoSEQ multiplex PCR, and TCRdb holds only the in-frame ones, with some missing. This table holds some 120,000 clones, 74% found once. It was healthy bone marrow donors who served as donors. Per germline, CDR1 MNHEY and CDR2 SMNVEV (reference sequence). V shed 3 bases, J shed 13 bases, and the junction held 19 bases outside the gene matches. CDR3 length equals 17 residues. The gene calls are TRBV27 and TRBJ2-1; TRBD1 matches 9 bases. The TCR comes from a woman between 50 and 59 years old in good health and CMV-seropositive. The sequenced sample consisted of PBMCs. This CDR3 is CASSFLSGTGTFRLQFF. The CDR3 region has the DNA TGTGCCAGCAGTTTCCTCTCCGGGACAGGGACGTTCAGGTTACAGTTCTTC.